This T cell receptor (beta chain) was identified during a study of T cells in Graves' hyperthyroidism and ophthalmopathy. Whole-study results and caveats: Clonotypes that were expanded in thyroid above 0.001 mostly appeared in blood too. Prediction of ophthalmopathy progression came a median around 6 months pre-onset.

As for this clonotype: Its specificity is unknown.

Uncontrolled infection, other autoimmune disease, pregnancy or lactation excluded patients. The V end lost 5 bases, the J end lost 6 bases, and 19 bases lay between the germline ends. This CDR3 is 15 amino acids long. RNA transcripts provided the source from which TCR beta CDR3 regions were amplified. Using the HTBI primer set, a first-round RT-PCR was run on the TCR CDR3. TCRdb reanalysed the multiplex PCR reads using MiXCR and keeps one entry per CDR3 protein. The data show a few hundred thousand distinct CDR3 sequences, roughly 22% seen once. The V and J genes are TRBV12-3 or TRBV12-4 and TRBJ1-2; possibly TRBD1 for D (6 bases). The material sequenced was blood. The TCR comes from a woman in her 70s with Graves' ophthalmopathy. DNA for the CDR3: TGTGCCAGCAGTCCTCAACGGGGGGCGCTTAATGGCTACACCTTC. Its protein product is CASSPQRGALNGYTF.